This TCR beta chain came from a study of cytomegalovirus exposure and HLA in healthy donors. Across the study: One earlier analysis, a look at 150 million to 200 million T cells, found fewer than 140 million unique TCR beta sequences.

The study ran its PCR with 60 Vbeta and 13 Jbeta primers. Measured with immunoSEQ multiplex PCR; TCRdb has only the in-frame clones, and not every one. The data show about 140,000 clones, 80% seen once. This clone was seen once. The antigen remains undetermined. The study's findings and limits: Among TCR beta chains, those listed as cytomegalovirus-associated numbered some 160.

Germline-derived CDR1 and CDR2 are MNHNY and SVGAGI (reference sequence). The V gene lost 6 bases and the J gene lost 8 bases, with 19 bases spanning the gap. This CDR3 comprises 14 residues. This receptor was obtained from a male donor in good health and CMV-seropositive. The material sequenced was PBMCs. This chain links TRBV6-6 with TRBJ1-2; D gene ambiguous. The CDR3 loop is CASSGIPGSRGYTF. The CDR3 coding sequence is TGTGCCAGCAGCGGAATCCCGGGGAGCCGGGGCTACACCTTC.